The rows below give T cell receptor beta chains drawn from one sample of a study of blood T cell repertoires in COVID-19. Clones were sequenced by immunoSEQ multiplex PCR, and TCRdb holds only the in-frame ones, with some missing. Found here are hundreds of thousands of clones, 85% to 90% of them singletons; the top ten hold more than 10%. What was sequenced was peripheral blood. These receptors originate from a human donor in a cohort sampled during active COVID-19. Each CDR3 is given with its conserved first and last residue. The order of the fields is V gene, J gene, clone size, D gene, CDR3 DNA, CDR3 protein. D genes are given only for firm matches. Size is omitted from some rows. Given values are once, few, many or a class for expanded clones.

v_gene: TRBV19; j_gene: TRBJ2-3; abundance: once; d_gene: -; CDR3nt: TGTGCCAGTAGTTTTGGGGAGAGGTGCACAGATACGCAGTATTTT; CDR3aa: CASSFGERCTDTQYF
v_gene: TRBV27; j_gene: TRBJ1-1; abundance: few; d_gene: -; CDR3nt: TGTGCCAGCAGCCCTGGGGGGTGGACTGAAGCTTTCTTT; CDR3aa: CASSPGGWTEAFF
v_gene: TRBV7-2; j_gene: TRBJ1-2; abundance: -; d_gene: -; CDR3nt: TGTGCCAGCAGCTTAGCGGGAACAGGCAACTATGGCTACACCTTC; CDR3aa: CASSLAGTGNYGYTF
v_gene: TRBV25-1; j_gene: TRBJ2-3; abundance: -; d_gene: TRBD2; CDR3nt: TGTGCCAGCTCTAGCGGGGAAATCACAGATACGCAGTATTTT; CDR3aa: CASSSGEITDTQYF
v_gene: TRBV6-5; j_gene: TRBJ1-2; abundance: -; d_gene: -; CDR3nt: TGTGCCAGCAGTTACTCAGGGGCGTCCTATGGCTACACCTTC; CDR3aa: CASSYSGASYGYTF
v_gene: TRBV23-1; j_gene: TRBJ1-5; abundance: -; d_gene: TRBD1; CDR3nt: TGCGCCAGCAGTCCGACAGGGGATTATAGCAATCAGCCCCAGCATTTT; CDR3aa: CASSPTGDYSNQPQHF
v_gene: TRBV5-6; j_gene: TRBJ2-5; abundance: -; d_gene: -; CDR3nt: TGTGCCAGCAGCTACCGGTCGTTGTTCAGGGGTGGCGAGACCCAGTACTTC; CDR3aa: CASSYRSLFRGGETQYF
v_gene: TRBV18; j_gene: TRBJ2-3; abundance: -; d_gene: -; CDR3nt: TGTGCCAGCTCACCACCCTCCAGGGCAGATACGCAGTATTTT; CDR3aa: CASSPPSRADTQYF
v_gene: TRBV3-1/TRBV3-2; j_gene: TRBJ1-4; abundance: -; d_gene: TRBD1; CDR3nt: TGTGCCAGCAGCCAGGCTCGCAGGGGGGCGCTGGGGAAACTGTTTTTT; CDR3aa: CASSQARRGALGKLFF
v_gene: TRBV7-2; j_gene: TRBJ2-3; abundance: -; d_gene: -; CDR3nt: TGTGCCAGCAGCTCCTTACAGGGAAATACGCAGTATTTT; CDR3aa: CASSSLQGNTQYF
v_gene: TRBV19; j_gene: TRBJ1-2; abundance: -; d_gene: TRBD1; CDR3nt: TGTGCCAGTAGCCATCACGGGACAGACTATGGCTACACCTTC; CDR3aa: CASSHHGTDYGYTF